This T cell receptor (beta chain) stems from a study of shared clonotypes between healthy human individuals. V lost 3 bases to trimming and J lost 3 bases, with 12 bases between them. Per germline, CDR1 SGHNT and CDR2 YYREEE (reference sequence). The CDR3 has 14 amino acids. Profiled with immunoSEQ multiplex PCR; TCRdb holds only in-frame clones, not every one. Here the sample spans 2 million to 2.5 million clones, around 95% being singletons. The genes are TRBV5-4 and TRBJ1-1; a weak D match, TRBD1 (5 bases). This sequence originates from a young man in good health. The sample was naive CD4+ T cells sorted from blood. This sample's subset: CD45RA+ positively selected. The CDR3 coding sequence is TGTGCCAGCAGCTCGGGACTAGGGGACACTGAAGCTTTCTTT. Translating it yields CASSSGLGDTEAFF.